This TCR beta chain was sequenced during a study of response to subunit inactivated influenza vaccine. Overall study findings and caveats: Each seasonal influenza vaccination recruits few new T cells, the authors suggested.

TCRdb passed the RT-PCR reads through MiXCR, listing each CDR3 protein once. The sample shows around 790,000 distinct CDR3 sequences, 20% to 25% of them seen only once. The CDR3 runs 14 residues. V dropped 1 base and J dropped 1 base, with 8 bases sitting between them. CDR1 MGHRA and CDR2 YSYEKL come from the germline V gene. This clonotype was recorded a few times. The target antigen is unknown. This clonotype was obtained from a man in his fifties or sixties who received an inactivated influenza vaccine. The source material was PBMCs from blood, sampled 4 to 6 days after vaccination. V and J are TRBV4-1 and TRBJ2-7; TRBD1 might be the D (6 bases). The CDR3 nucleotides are TGCGCCAGCAGCCAAGGACAGGAATCCTACGAGCAGTACTTC. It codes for CASSQGQESYEQYF.